The 11 T cell receptor beta chains in this list originate from one sample, sequenced in a study of T-cell reconstitution after alpha-beta-depleted transplantation in children. Unique molecular identifiers were incorporated when the TCRbeta library was constructed. TCRdb called the PCR reads again in MiXCR, with one record for every CDR3 protein. The table includes about 540,000 distinct CDR3 sequences, roughly a quarter detected once. The source material was PBMCs, sampled before TCRalphabeta/CD19-depleted stem cell transplant. The source is a boy less than two years old with Wiskott-Aldrich syndrome, due to receive a stem cell transplant.

This clonotype was observed a handful of times. The chain combines TRBV7-2 with TRBJ1-1, with D tentatively TRBD1 (5 bases). CDR1 and CDR2 from the germline V gene are SGHTA and FQGNSA. The length of the CDR3 is 15 residues. Trimming removed 2 bases from V and 5 bases from J, with 15 bases in between. As DNA, the CDR3 is TGTGCCAGCAGCTTATACGTCCCCCGGGGGACTGAAGCTTTCTTT. Its protein product is CASSLYVPRGTEAFF.

The chain combines TRBV6-1 with TRBJ1-1, with D uncertain. The length of the CDR3 is 10 residues. V dropped 2 bases and J dropped 11 bases, with 6 bases sitting between them. Germline V gene sequence: CDR1 MNHNS, CDR2 SASEGT. DNA of the CDR3: TGTGCCAGCAGTGAATTGGGCGCTTTCTTT. It translates to CASSELGAFF.

The V and J genes are TRBV11-2 and TRBJ2-1, with 14 bases lining up with TRBD2. This CDR3 is built from 16 residues. J gave up 4 bases and V 3 bases, and 2 bases lay outside the gene matches. Germline V gene data show CDR1 as SGHAT and CDR2 as FQNNGV. The DNA for the CDR3 is TGTGCCAGCAGCTTTGGGACTAGCGGGAGTTACAATGAGCAGTTCTTC. It encodes CASSFGTSGSYNEQFF.

This rearrangement joins TRBV5-1 to TRBJ1-4; 7 nucleotides align to TRBD1. The V and J ends lost 5 bases and 0 bases, in that order; junction bases with no gene match: 1. Germline-derived CDR1 and CDR2 are SGHRS and YFSETQ. There are 14 residues in the CDR3. The CDR3 spells CASRGQSTNEKLFF. CDR3 sequence (DNA): TGCGCCAGCAGGGGACAGTCAACTAATGAAAAACTGTTTTTT.

In this sample, this clonotype turned up a few times. The CDR3 region is CAISGTQIYEQYF. The CDR3 DNA follows: TGTGCCATCAGCGGGACACAGATCTACGAGCAGTACTTC. This chain uses TRBV10-3 with TRBJ2-7, with D possibly matching TRBD1 (6 bases). Germline CDR1 reads ENHRY; CDR2 reads SYGVKD. The CDR3 contains 13 residues. The V end was cut by 6 bases, the J end by 3 bases, with 12 bases between.

This chain joins TRBV2 and TRBJ2-1; 7 bases align to TRBD2. The CDR3 runs to 16 residues. V shed 6 bases, J shed 1 base, and the junction held 9 bases outside the gene matches. Germline V gene data show CDR1 as SNHLY and CDR2 as FYNNEI. The CDR3 loop is CASSLRTSFSYNEQFF. The CDR3 region has the DNA TGTGCCAGCAGCCTCCGGACTAGTTTTTCCTACAATGAGCAGTTCTTC.

This chain connects TRBV5-1 to TRBJ2-7; TRBD1 matches 9 bases. The germline CDR1 and CDR2 sequences are SGHRS and YFSETQ. After removal of 4 bases from V and 0 bases from J, the junction contained 11 bases not matched to a gene. The CDR3 has 17 residues. The CDR3 DNA is TGCGCCAGCAGCGTAGGGACAGGGACACCTAGCTCCTACGAGCAGTACTTC. As protein: CASSVGTGTPSSYEQYF.

This clonotype turned up a few times. The chain has TRBV9 and TRBJ2-1; TRBD2 matches 13 bases. CDR3 length: 16 residues. Germline V gene lookup returns CDR1 SGDLS and CDR2 YYNGEE. The V and J ends lost 4 bases and 9 bases, in that order; junction bases with no gene match: 10. CDR3 sequence reads: CASSPRGLAGVREQFF. The DNA for the CDR3 is TGTGCCAGCAGCCCCCGAGGACTAGCGGGAGTACGTGAGCAGTTCTTC.

A few counts support this clonotype. This sequence joins TRBV7-2 and TRBJ2-1; 7 bases agree with TRBD2. This CDR3 has 14 residues. V was pared by 8 bases and J by 5 bases, with 9 bases of the junction left unmatched. CDR1 is SGHTA and CDR2 is FQGNSA in the germline V gene. The CDR3 region has the DNA TGTGCCAGCTCAGGGCAGCGGGATAACAATGAGCAGTTCTTC. Its translation is CASSGQRDNNEQFF. The complete variable domain, with remaining parts taken from reference TRBV7-2 and TRBJ2-1, reads GAGVSQSPSNKVTEKGKDVELRCDPISGHTALYWYRQSLGQGLEFLIYFQGNSAPDKSGLPSDRFSAERTGGSVSTLTIQRTQQEDSAVYLCASSGQRDNNEQFFGPGTRLTVL.

This rearrangement joins TRBV10-3 to TRBJ2-1; D not resolved. V dropped 5 bases and J dropped 9 bases, with 8 bases sitting between them. The CDR3 is made up of 11 amino acids. Germline V lookup: CDR1 ENHRY, CDR2 SYGVKD. CDR3 sequence: CAISSLGEQFF. The CDR3 nucleotides read TGTGCCATCAGTTCCCTAGGTGAGCAGTTCTTC.

This clonotype has more than one count but fewer than ten. The gene calls are TRBV5-1 and TRBJ1-1; TRBD1 matches at 11 bases. CDR3 size: 14 residues. With 4 bases clipped from V and 5 bases from J, the junction kept 4 bases outside the gene matches. Germline values: CDR1 SGHRS, CDR2 YFSETQ. The CDR3 protein is CASSIGTGGTEAFF. The CDR3 nucleotides are TGCGCCAGCAGCATAGGGACAGGGGGGACTGAAGCTTTCTTT.